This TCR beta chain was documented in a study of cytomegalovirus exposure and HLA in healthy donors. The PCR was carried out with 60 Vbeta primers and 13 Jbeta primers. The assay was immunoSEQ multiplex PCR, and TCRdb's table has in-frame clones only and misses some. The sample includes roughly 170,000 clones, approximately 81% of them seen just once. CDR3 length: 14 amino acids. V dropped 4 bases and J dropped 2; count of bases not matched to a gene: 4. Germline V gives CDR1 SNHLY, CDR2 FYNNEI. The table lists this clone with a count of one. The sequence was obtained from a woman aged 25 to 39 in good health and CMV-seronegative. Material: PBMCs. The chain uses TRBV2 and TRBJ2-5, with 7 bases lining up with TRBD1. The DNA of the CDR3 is TGTGCCAGCAGTGTCGACAGGGCTCAAGAGACCCAGTACTTC. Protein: CASSVDRAQETQYF.